The TCR beta chain described here comes from a study of beta chain features in type 1 diabetes. Across the whole study: There was similarity between patients and healthy donors in age, gender and cell yields. Researchers looked at around 100 million sorted cells across all samples.

On this clone: Its antigen is not identified.

Reverse transcribing all isolated RNA meant expressed TCRB transcripts were sequenced. TCRdb's copy holds only in-frame clones and misses some; the assay was immunoSEQ multiplex PCR. The sample yields roughly 260,000 clones, around 9.9% seen once. The CDR3 contains 15 residues. Germline V gene sequence: CDR1 LGHNA, CDR2 YSLEER. V dropped 0 bases and J dropped 7 bases, with 10 bases sitting between them. Study findings and constraints: HLA influence on TCRB rearrangement stayed unresolved here. Shortening that was moderate but significant affected the TCRB CDR3s of Type 1 diabetes patients in all four CD4+ subsets. A potential PCR bias toward shorter templates would be equal in patient and control samples.

Sample: naive CD4+ T cells from blood. The chain links TRBV4-3 to TRBJ1-6; D remains ambiguous. This sequence was found in a man aged 30 to 45 with type 1 diabetes. This chain's CDR3 is CASSQEAPSNSPLHF. The CDR3 nucleotides are TGCGCCAGCAGCCAAGAGGCCCCTAGCAATTCACCCCTCCACTTT.